This is a list of T cell receptor beta chains from one sample in a study of neurological immune-mediated disorders. TCRdb called the 5' RACE reads again in MiXCR, with one record for every CDR3 protein. The table has 65,000 to 90,000 distinct CDR3 sequences, roughly 3.1% seen once; the top ten hold less than 5.5%. Sequencing was done on a sample of PBMCs. The origin of the receptors is a woman in her forties or fifties with multiple sclerosis. The CDR3 runs from the conserved cysteine through the conserved F or W. The D gene is left open where the match is weak. The size field reads once, few, many or a size class.

TRBJ1-1,TRBV29-1,-,many,TGCAGCGTGATCTGGGGCAGGGGAGACACTGAAGCTTTCTTT,CSVIWGRGDTEAFF
TRBJ2-3,TRBV7-9,TRBD2,many,TGTGCCAGCAGCTTAGCCCCCGGACTAGCGGGTATCCATACGCAGTATTTT,CASSLAPGLAGIHTQYF
TRBJ2-4,TRBV7-9,-,many,TGTGCCAGCAGCTTAGGAGGGCTGGGGGCCAAAAACATTCAGTACTTC,CASSLGGLGAKNIQYF
TRBJ2-6,TRBV2,TRBD1,many,TGTGCCAGCAGTGATATCTTAGGGGACAGAGGGTTTTCTGGGGCCAACGTCCTGACTTTC,CASSDILGDRGFSGANVLTF
TRBJ1-1,TRBV20-1,-,many,TGCAGTGCTCAGGACGGCTCTCGTATATCCCTCTTT,CSAQDGSRISLF
TRBJ1-5,TRBV20-1,-,many,TGCAGTGCTCTAGGGGCACCGAATCAGCCCCAGCATTTT,CSALGAPNQPQHF
TRBJ1-2,TRBV1,-,many,TGCACCAGCAGCCAAGAAAAGGGGGGACCCTCGAACTATGGCTACACCTTC,CTSSQEKGGPSNYGYTF
TRBJ2-1,TRBV6-2/TRBV6-3,-,many,TGTGCCAGCAGTTACCTTCGGACGGGGAATGAGCAGTTCTTC,CASSYLRTGNEQFF
TRBJ2-4,TRBV20-1,-,many,TGCAGTGCGGATAAAGGGGGGGTCAAAAACATTCAGTACTTC,CSADKGGVKNIQYF
TRBJ2-3,TRBV20-1,TRBD1,many,TGCAGTGCTAGAACCAATACAGGGGGTGATACGCAGTATTTT,CSARTNTGGDTQYF
TRBJ2-7,TRBV29-1,TRBD2,many,TGCAGCGTTGGGACTAGCGGGATCGGTGAGCAGTACTTC,CSVGTSGIGEQYF
TRBJ2-7,TRBV28,-,many,TGTGCCAGCAGTTTTGCAGGAATTTACTACGAGCAGTACTTC,CASSFAGIYYEQYF
TRBJ1-1,TRBV5-6,-,many,TGTGCCAGCCAGTTTGAGGGAGATTTGAACACTGAAGCTTTCTTT,CASQFEGDLNTEAFF
TRBJ1-2,TRBV24-1,-,many,TGTGCCACCAGTTTGGCCGGCTATGGCTACACCTTC,CATSLAGYGYTF
TRBJ2-7,TRBV14,-,many,TGTGCCAGCAGCCAGACCACACTGTCCTACGAGCAGTACTTC,CASSQTTLSYEQYF
TRBJ1-1,TRBV2,-,many,TGTGCCAGCAGTGATTTTTCTGAAGCTTTCTTT,CASSDFSEAFF
TRBJ2-5,TRBV7-8,-,many,TGTGCCAGCAGCTTAGCGGGGGCCCAGTACTTC,CASSLAGAQYF
TRBJ2-5,TRBV5-6,-,many,TGTGCCAGCAGCTTTTGGTTCAGCCAGGAGACCCAGTACTTC,CASSFWFSQETQYF
TRBJ2-1,TRBV20-1,-,medium-sized,TGCAGTGCTAGTGGACGGCAGGGCGCCGGGCGGGGAACCAACAATGAGCAGTTCTTC,CSASGRQGAGRGTNNEQFF
TRBJ2-7,TRBV4-3,-,once,TGCACCAGCAGCCAAGAACGTGTTTGGGCCGAGCAGTACTTC,CTSSQERVWAEQYF
TRBJ2-5,TRBV7-2,-,many,TGTGCCAGCAGGGACTGGAACCAAGAGACCCAGTACTTC,CASRDWNQETQYF
TRBJ1-1,TRBV9,-,many,TGTGCCAGCAGCGTAGGGGGGAGACGGGCCACTGAAGCTTTCTTT,CASSVGGRRATEAFF
TRBJ2-1,TRBV5-1,-,many,TGCGCCAGCAGCCGGACAACGAGCTCCTACAATGAGCAGTTCTTC,CASSRTTSSYNEQFF
TRBJ2-3,TRBV7-2,-,many,TGTGCCAGCAGCTACCACGGGACAGATACGCAGTATTTT,CASSYHGTDTQYF
TRBJ2-1,TRBV7-2,-,many,TGTGCCAGCAGCGACAGGTTCGACTCCTACAATGAGCAGTTCTTC,CASSDRFDSYNEQFF
TRBJ2-3,TRBV29-1,-,many,TGCAGCGTTGAATCGGGGTTTAAAGATACGCAGTATTTT,CSVESGFKDTQYF
TRBJ2-3,TRBV20-1,TRBD2,many,TGCAGTGCGAGGACTAGCGGGGGCACAGATACGCAGTATTTT,CSARTSGGTDTQYF
TRBJ1-3,TRBV10-3,-,many,TGTGCCACCACGTTCTCGGGGCTTGAAAACACCATATATTTT,CATTFSGLENTIYF
TRBJ2-1,TRBV5-6,-,many,TGTGCCAGCAGCTTGAGTGCTCTCACCTACAATGAGCAGTTCTTC,CASSLSALTYNEQFF
TRBJ2-3,TRBV7-2,-,many,TGTGCCAGCAGCGCTACCTACGGAGATACGCAGTATTTT,CASSATYGDTQYF
TRBJ2-1,TRBV2,-,many,TGTGCCAGCGTGTTCTACGGAACAGGGATTACTGAGCAGTTCTTC,CASVFYGTGITEQFF
TRBJ2-5,TRBV7-2,-,many,TGTGCCAGCAGCTACGGACGGCAAGAGACCCAGTACTTC,CASSYGRQETQYF
TRBJ1-6,TRBV6-5,TRBD1,many,TGTGCCAGCAGCCCGGGACAGACAAATTCACCCCTCCACTTT,CASSPGQTNSPLHF
TRBJ2-3,TRBV12-3/TRBV12-4,TRBD1,many,TGTGCCAGCAGTCCGACAGGGGGCACAGATACGCAGTATTTT,CASSPTGGTDTQYF
TRBJ2-1,TRBV6-2/TRBV6-3,TRBD2,many,TGTGCCAGCAACCTAGCGGGAGTTGCCTACAATGAGCAGTTCTTC,CASNLAGVAYNEQFF
TRBJ2-3,TRBV10-2,-,many,TGCGCCAGCAGTGAGGACTATTGGGGAGATACGCAGTATTTT,CASSEDYWGDTQYF